Presented here are 20 T cell receptor beta chains from one specimen sequenced in a study of T cell repertoires in cytomegalovirus infection (dated by TCRdb to 2018 to 2020). The antigens of these receptors remain unknown. These reads were obtained on an Illumina HiSeq 1500. TCRdb reprocessed the public reads (quality trimming at Q25 with fastp, clone calling with MiXCR) and kept in-frame beta chains. Every CDR3 protein is listed once, alongside the most common genes and DNA of its rows. The sample contains around 710,000 distinct CDR3 sequences, 25% to 30% of them found a single time. About 12% of the sample goes to the ten largest clones. According to the study, the label for this sample's treatment or condition signals: in vitro stimulation with specific CMV peptide epitopes to enrich CMV-specific T cells. Sequencing used cultured CD8+ T cells from PBMCs, obtained from culture after CMV antigen stimulation. The receptors come from a human donor in good health (CMV status not recorded). Some clones in this sample may be carry-over from other donors' samples.

The rearrangement uses TRBV5-1 and TRBJ2-5, with 10 bases that match TRBD2. The V gene's germline CDR1 is SGHRS and CDR2 YFSETQ. The V segment lost 4 bases and the J segment 5 bases; nucleotides outside the gene matches: 11. The length of the CDR3 is 16 residues. CDR3 nucleotide sequence: TGCGCCAGCAGCGAATTTAGCGGGGGGCTGAGGGAGACCCAGTACTTC. Translated: CASSEFSGGLRETQYF.

This clonotype was seen repeatedly, ten times or more. V and J are TRBV6-1 and TRBJ1-1, with unresolved D. Deletions cut 6 bases from V and 0 bases from J, with 8 bases between. In germline, CDR1 is MNHNS, CDR2 SASEGT. CDR3 size: 13 residues. The CDR3 bases are TGTGCCAGCAGGTCCAGGTTGAACACTGAAGCTTTCTTT. Translation: CASRSRLNTEAFF.

This sequence joins TRBV12-3 or TRBV12-4 and TRBJ2-1, with 9 bases that match TRBD2. The CDR3 covers 15 residues. The ends lost 4 bases at V and 3 bases at J; junction bases unmatched: 4. The CDR3 bases are TGTGCCAGCAGTTCTAGCGGGGCTGTCTACAATGAGCAGTTCTTC. Its translation: CASSSSGAVYNEQFF.

The chain employs TRBV20-1 and TRBJ2-4, with TRBD1 identical over 9 bases. V dropped 5 bases and J dropped 8; count of bases not matched to a gene: 10. CDR1 DFQATT and CDR2 SNEGSKA come from the germline V gene (reference sequence). The CDR3 is made up of 14 amino acids. The CDR3 is CSAEQTGGWDIQYF. Here the CDR3 DNA reads TGCAGTGCTGAACAGACAGGGGGGTGGGACATTCAGTACTTC.

The J gene is TRBJ2-1, the V gene TRBV29-1; possible D gene TRBD2, 5 bases. V was pared by 1 base and J by 8 bases, with 21 bases between. This CDR3 is 16 amino acids long. Germline V gene data show CDR1 as SQVTM and CDR2 as ANQGSEA. CDR3 residues: CSVEVRGGDVLHEQFF. DNA for the CDR3: TGCAGCGTTGAAGTACGGGGTGGGGATGTACTCCATGAGCAGTTCTTC.

This clonotype was picked up many times. The CDR3 loop is CASSPEGDRPETQYF. The CDR3 bases are TGTGCCAGCAGCCCAGAAGGGGACCGACCCGAGACCCAGTACTTC. This rearrangement joins TRBV7-6 to TRBJ2-5; D may match TRBD1 or TRBD2 (5 bases each). Trimming removed 5 bases at V and 5 bases at J, with 18 bases between. The CDR3 extends over 15 amino acids. CDR1 is SGHVS and CDR2 is FNYEAQ in the germline V gene.

The gene calls are TRBV28 and TRBJ2-1; D not resolved. Germline V gene lookup returns CDR1 MDHEN and CDR2 SYDVKM. V was clipped by 3 bases and J by 9 bases, with 12 bases between them. The length of the CDR3 is 13 residues. The CDR3 nucleotides read TGTGCCAGCAGTTTCGCGAAGGTTTTTGAGCAGTTCTTC. It codes for CASSFAKVFEQFF.

V and J are TRBV19 and TRBJ2-1; D is undetermined. V was shortened by 5 bases and J by 0 bases, with 8 bases between the two germline ends. CDR1 is LNHDA, CDR2 SQIVND, per germline (reference sequence). The CDR3 consists of 14 residues. The CDR3 protein is CASSEPGSYNEQFF. The CDR3 DNA sequence: TGTGCCAGTAGTGAGCCGGGCTCCTACAATGAGCAGTTCTTC.

In this sample, this clonotype turned up once. V usage is TRBV6-5 and J usage is TRBJ2-1, with D perhaps TRBD2 (5 bases). This CDR3 is built from 16 residues. CDR1 MNHEY and CDR2 SVGAGI come from the germline V gene. Trimming took off 4 bases at V and 4 bases at J, with 17 bases between the two ends. The CDR3 loop reads CASSSPEAFLYNEQFF. The DNA of the CDR3 is TGTGCCAGCAGTTCCCCGGAGGCTTTCCTTTACAATGAGCAGTTCTTC.

This clonotype was observed a few times. The chain is built from TRBV7-6 and TRBJ2-3, with D possibly TRBD2 on 6 matching bases. The CDR3 loop spans 16 amino acids. V was trimmed by 4 bases and J by 2 bases, leaving 16 bases between them. CDR1 and CDR2 (germline): SGHVS, FNYEAQ. The CDR3 DNA reads as TGTGCCAGCAGCTCATCGTCCGGGGGTATCACAGATACGCAGTATTTT. As protein: CASSSSSGGITDTQYF. Supplemented by reference TRBV7-6 and TRBJ2-3, the full variable domain reads GAGVSQSPRYKVTKRGQDVALRCDPISGHVSLYWYRQALGQGPEFLTYFNYEAQQDKSGLPNDRFSAERPEGSISTLTIQRTEQRDSAMYRCASSSSSGGITDTQYFGPGTRLTVL.

This clonotype was seen many times. The rearrangement joins TRBV7-6 to TRBJ2-7; the match to TRBD2 covers 8 bases. The germline CDR1 and CDR2 sequences are SGHVS and FNYEAQ. The CDR3 is 15 amino acids. The V segment lost 4 bases and the J segment 0 bases; nucleotides outside the gene matches: 5. CDR3 DNA: TGTGCCAGCAGCTCCCCGGGAGGGTACTCCTACGAGCAGTACTTC. It encodes CASSSPGGYSYEQYF.

V and J are TRBV2 and TRBJ2-3; D is ambiguous. The CDR3 length is 14 residues. Germline CDR1 SNHLY, CDR2 FYNNEI. Trimming took 3 bases from V and 1 from J, leaving 8 bases between them. CDR3 region: CASSDLQGTDTQYF. In DNA form, the CDR3 reads TGTGCCAGCAGTGATTTACAAGGCACAGATACGCAGTATTTT.

The gene calls are TRBV20-1 and TRBJ1-1; 8 bases fit TRBD1. This CDR3 has 15 residues. Trimming cost V 2 bases and J 4 bases; bases outside gene matches: 9. CDR1 and CDR2 (germline): DFQATT, SNEGSKA (reference sequence). CDR3 residues: CSARPSDRVRTEAFF. In DNA form, the CDR3 reads TGCAGTGCTAGACCCTCGGACAGGGTACGCACTGAAGCTTTCTTT.

The chain carries TRBV6-6 and TRBJ2-7, with D tentatively TRBD1 (6 bases). The germline CDR1 and CDR2 sequences are MNHNY and SVGAGI (reference sequence). The CDR3 runs 14 residues. Trimming took 6 bases from V and 3 from J, leaving 15 bases between them. As DNA, the CDR3 is TGTGCCAGCAGGAACAGGGAGAGCTACTACGAGCAGTACTTC. Protein: CASRNRESYYEQYF.

The chain couples TRBV12-5 to TRBJ1-1; possible D gene TRBD1, 6 bases. Trimming pared 5 bases from V and 4 bases from J, leaving 14 bases between. Germline V gene sequence: CDR1 LGHNT, CDR2 FRNRAP. The CDR3 extends over 14 amino acids. The CDR3 DNA reads TGTGCTAGTGGTATCGAGGACAGAGGCACTGAAGCTTTCTTT. This encodes CASGIEDRGTEAFF.

This clonotype has more than one count but fewer than ten. The J gene is TRBJ1-2, the V gene TRBV10-3; D remains ambiguous. Trimming removed 2 bases from V and 8 bases from J, with 12 bases in between. The germline V gene has CDR1 ENHRY and CDR2 SYGVKD. The length of the CDR3 is 13 residues. Written as DNA, the CDR3 is TGTGCCATCAGTGAGGGGGATGTCGAGGGCTACACCTTC. Translated, it gives CAISEGDVEGYTF.

This clonotype came up a few times. V gene TRBV7-9 combines with J gene TRBJ1-4, with 8 nucleotides matching TRBD1. This CDR3 contains 17 residues. CDR1 and CDR2 (germline): SEHNR, FQNEAQ (reference sequence). With V trimmed by 6 bases and J by 7 bases, 16 bases remained unmatched. The CDR3 sequence: CASSGGTTGDKREKLFF. As DNA, the CDR3 is TGTGCCAGCAGTGGGGGAACGACAGGGGATAAACGTGAAAAACTGTTTTTT. Based on the CDR3 plus reference TRBV7-9 and TRBJ1-4, the full variable domain is DTGVSQNPRHKITKRGQNVTFRCDPISEHNRLYWYRQTLGQGPEFLTYFQNEAQLEKSRLLSDRFSAERPKGSFSTLEIQRTEQGDSAMYLCASSGGTTGDKREKLFFGSGTQLSVL.

This clonotype was seen repeatedly, ten times or more. V and J are TRBV7-8 and TRBJ2-1; maybe TRBD1 (5 bases). CDR1 SGHVS and CDR2 FQNEAQ come from the germline V gene. CDR3 length: 13 amino acids. Trimming pared 5 bases from V and 8 bases from J, leaving 13 bases between. CDR3 nucleotide sequence: TGTGCCAGCAGCCCCCAGGGTGGGGATGAGCAGTTCTTC. This gives the protein CASSPQGGDEQFF.

The CDR3 sequence: CASSQGNGGTEAFF. The CDR3 bases are TGCGCCAGCAGCCAGGGGAATGGGGGCACTGAAGCTTTCTTT. V is TRBV4-3 and J is TRBJ1-1; TRBD1 is a possible D gene (5 bases). V lost 3 bases and J 4 bases, leaving 12 bases between the germline ends. The CDR3 consists of 14 residues. Germline CDR1 is LGHNA and CDR2 is YSLEER.

This clonotype was counted a few times. J is TRBJ2-7 and V is TRBV15; 9 nucleotides line up with TRBD2. Germline CDR1 is LNHNV and CDR2 is YYDKDF (reference sequence). V lost 3 bases, J lost 7 bases, and 13 bases stayed unmatched. The CDR3 totals 16 residues. The CDR3 DNA sequence: TGTGCCACCAGCAGCCCCGGGACTAGCCTTACTAGGGAGCAGTACTTC. Encoded protein: CATSSPGTSLTREQYF.